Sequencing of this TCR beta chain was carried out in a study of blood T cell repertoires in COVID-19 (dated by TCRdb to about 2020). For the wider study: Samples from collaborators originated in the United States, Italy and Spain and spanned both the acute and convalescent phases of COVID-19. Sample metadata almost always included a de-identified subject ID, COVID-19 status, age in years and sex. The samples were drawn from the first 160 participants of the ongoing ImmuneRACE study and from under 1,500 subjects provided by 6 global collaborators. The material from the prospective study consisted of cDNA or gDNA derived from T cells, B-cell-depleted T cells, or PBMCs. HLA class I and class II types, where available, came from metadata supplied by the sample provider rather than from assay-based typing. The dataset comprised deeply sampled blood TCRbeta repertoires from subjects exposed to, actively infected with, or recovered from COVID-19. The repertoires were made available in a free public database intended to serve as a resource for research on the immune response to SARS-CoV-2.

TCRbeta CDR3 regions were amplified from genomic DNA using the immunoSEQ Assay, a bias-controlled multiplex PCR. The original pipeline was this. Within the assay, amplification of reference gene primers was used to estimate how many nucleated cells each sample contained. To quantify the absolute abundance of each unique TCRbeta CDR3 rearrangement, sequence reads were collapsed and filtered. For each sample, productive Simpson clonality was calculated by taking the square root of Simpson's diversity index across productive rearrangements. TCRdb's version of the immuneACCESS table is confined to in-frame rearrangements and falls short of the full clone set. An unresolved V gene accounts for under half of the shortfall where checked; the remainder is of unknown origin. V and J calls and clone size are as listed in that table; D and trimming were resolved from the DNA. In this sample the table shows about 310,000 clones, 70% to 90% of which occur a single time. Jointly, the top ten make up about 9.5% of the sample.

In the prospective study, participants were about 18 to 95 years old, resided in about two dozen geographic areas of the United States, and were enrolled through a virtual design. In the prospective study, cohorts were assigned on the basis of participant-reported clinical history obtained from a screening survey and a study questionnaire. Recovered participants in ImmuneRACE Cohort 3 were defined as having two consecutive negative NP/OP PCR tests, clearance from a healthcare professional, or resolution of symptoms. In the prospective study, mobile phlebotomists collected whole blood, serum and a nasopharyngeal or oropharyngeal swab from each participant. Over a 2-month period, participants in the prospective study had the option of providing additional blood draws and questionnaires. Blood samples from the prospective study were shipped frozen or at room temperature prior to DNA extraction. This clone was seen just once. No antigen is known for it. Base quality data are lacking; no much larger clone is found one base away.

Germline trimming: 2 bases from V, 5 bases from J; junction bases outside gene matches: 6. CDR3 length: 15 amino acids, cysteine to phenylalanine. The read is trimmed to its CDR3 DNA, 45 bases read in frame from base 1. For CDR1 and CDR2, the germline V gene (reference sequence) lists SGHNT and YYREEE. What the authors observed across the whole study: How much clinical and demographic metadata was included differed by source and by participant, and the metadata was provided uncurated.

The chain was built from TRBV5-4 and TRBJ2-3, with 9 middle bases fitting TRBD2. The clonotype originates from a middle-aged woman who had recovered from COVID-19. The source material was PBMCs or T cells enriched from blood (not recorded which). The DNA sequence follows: TGTGCCAGCAGCTTCAAGCGGGAGGTCGAAGATACGCAGTATTTT. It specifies CASSFKREVEDTQYF.